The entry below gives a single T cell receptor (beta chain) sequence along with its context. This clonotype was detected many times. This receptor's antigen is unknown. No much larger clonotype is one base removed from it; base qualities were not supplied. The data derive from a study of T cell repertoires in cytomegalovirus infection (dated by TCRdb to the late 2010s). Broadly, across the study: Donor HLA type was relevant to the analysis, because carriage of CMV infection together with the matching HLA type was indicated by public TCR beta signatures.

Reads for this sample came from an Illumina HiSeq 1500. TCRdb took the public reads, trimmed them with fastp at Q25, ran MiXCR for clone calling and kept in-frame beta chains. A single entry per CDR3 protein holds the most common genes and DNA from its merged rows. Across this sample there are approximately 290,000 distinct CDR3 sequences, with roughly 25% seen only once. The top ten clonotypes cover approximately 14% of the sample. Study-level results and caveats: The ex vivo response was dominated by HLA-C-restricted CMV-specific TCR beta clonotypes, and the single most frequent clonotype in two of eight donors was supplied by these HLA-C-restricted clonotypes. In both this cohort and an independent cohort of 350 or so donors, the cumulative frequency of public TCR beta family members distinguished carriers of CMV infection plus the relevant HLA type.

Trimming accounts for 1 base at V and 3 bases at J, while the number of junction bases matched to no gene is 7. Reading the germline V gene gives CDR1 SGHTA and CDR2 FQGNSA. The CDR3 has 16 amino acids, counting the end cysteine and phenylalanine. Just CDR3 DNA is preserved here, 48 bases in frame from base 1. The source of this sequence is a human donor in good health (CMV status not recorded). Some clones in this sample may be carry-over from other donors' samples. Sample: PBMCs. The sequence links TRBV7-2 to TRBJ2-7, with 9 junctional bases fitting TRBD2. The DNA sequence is TGTGCCAGCAGCTTAGTCGGCGGGAGGGCCCTCTACGAGCAGTACTTC. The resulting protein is CASSLVGGRALYEQYF.